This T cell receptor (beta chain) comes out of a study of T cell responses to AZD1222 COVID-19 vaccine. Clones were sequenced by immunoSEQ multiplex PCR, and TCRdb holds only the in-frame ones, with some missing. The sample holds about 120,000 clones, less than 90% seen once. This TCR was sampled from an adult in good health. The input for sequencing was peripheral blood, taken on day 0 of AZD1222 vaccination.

The CDR3 protein is CASSLSTDQPQHF. CDR3 bases: TGTGCCAGCTCACTATCGACAGATCAGCCCCAGCATTTT. This rearrangement joins TRBV18 to TRBJ1-5; D is perhaps TRBD1 (5 bases). The CDR3 has 13 amino acids. Between the trimmed V and J ends, which lost 4 bases and 5 bases, there was a span of 9 bases. The V gene's germline CDR1 is KGHSH and CDR2 LQKENI.